Listed below are T cell receptor beta chains from one sample, sequenced in a study of Graves' ophthalmopathy and Graves' hyperthyroidism. MiXCR, run by TCRdb on the multiplex PCR reads, gives a single entry per CDR3 protein. The sample carries about 390,000 distinct CDR3 sequences, approximately 15% recorded once. The sample comprised peripheral blood. The receptors originated from a woman in her late teens or twenties with stable Graves' hyperthyroidism. Each CDR3 is given with its conserved first and last residue. Each record gives: D gene, clone size, V gene, J gene, CDR3 DNA, CDR3 protein. The D gene is left open where the match is weak. Clone size is not always given. Where it is, it says once, few, many or a class for expanded clones.

D: -
size: -
V: TRBV9
J: TRBJ1-1
DNA: TGTGCCAGCAGCCTTTATAGCCAGCCGAACACTGAAGCTTTCTTT
CDR3: CASSLYSQPNTEAFF

D: -
size: many
V: TRBV6-2/TRBV6-3
J: TRBJ2-5
DNA: TGTGCCAGCACACCCTTGAGGCTCAGGGCAGAGACCCAGTACTTC
CDR3: CASTPLRLRAETQYF

D: -
size: many
V: TRBV6-2/TRBV6-3
J: TRBJ1-5
DNA: TGTGCCAGCAGTTTTTTAGGGACGTCCTTCAATCAGCCCCAGCATTTT
CDR3: CASSFLGTSFNQPQHF

D: -
size: -
V: TRBV2
J: TRBJ1-3
DNA: TGTGCCAGCACCCAGGCGGCAGCCAGCTCTGGAAACACCATATATTTT
CDR3: CASTQAAASSGNTIYF

D: -
size: many
V: TRBV12-3/TRBV12-4
J: TRBJ2-7
DNA: TGTGCCAGCAGTTTGATTAGGACCCCTTCAGCCTACGAGCAGTACTTC
CDR3: CASSLIRTPSAYEQYF

D: -
size: many
V: TRBV12-3/TRBV12-4
J: TRBJ1-5
DNA: TGTGCCAGCAGTCACTATCCTCGGGGGGAACAGCCCCAGCATTTT
CDR3: CASSHYPRGEQPQHF

D: TRBD1
size: -
V: TRBV27
J: TRBJ2-7
DNA: TGTGCCAGCAGTCCCCAAGGACAGGGGCAGTACTTC
CDR3: CASSPQGQGQYF

D: -
size: -
V: TRBV19
J: TRBJ1-5
DNA: TGTGCCAGTAGTGCGGGGGTTTGGCAGCCCCAGCATTTT
CDR3: CASSAGVWQPQHF

D: -
size: many
V: TRBV20-1
J: TRBJ2-5
DNA: TGCAGTGCCACCCGGGACGGATGGGGTCAAGAGACCCAGTACTTC
CDR3: CSATRDGWGQETQYF

D: TRBD1
size: few
V: TRBV4-2
J: TRBJ1-1
DNA: TGTGCCAGCAGCCAAAACCGGGACAGGGGTACTGAAGCTTTCTTT
CDR3: CASSQNRDRGTEAFF

D: -
size: many
V: TRBV6-1
J: TRBJ1-5
DNA: TGTGCCAGCAGTGAATCTCCGGTGAATAGCAATCAGCCCCAGCATTTT
CDR3: CASSESPVNSNQPQHF

D: TRBD1
size: many
V: TRBV11-1
J: TRBJ2-2
DNA: TGTGCCAGCAGCTTAGAAGGGGACAGTACCGGGGAGCTGTTTTTT
CDR3: CASSLEGDSTGELFF

D: -
size: many
V: TRBV6-5
J: TRBJ2-7
DNA: TGTGCCAGCAGTTACGGTTCCAGAGCCTACGAGCAGTACTTC
CDR3: CASSYGSRAYEQYF

D: TRBD1
size: -
V: TRBV4-2
J: TRBJ1-6
DNA: TGTGCCAGCCGCCGGGACAGGGGAAATTCACCCCTCCACTTT
CDR3: CASRRDRGNSPLHF

D: TRBD1
size: -
V: TRBV6-1
J: TRBJ1-1
DNA: TGTGCCAGCGTAGGGGGCCAGTCGAAAGGAGCTTTCTTT
CDR3: CASVGGQSKGAFF

D: TRBD1
size: many
V: TRBV6-5
J: TRBJ1-2
DNA: TGTGCCACCGGCGGGACAGGGGTGAATGGCTACACCTTC
CDR3: CATGGTGVNGYTF

D: TRBD1
size: many
V: TRBV24-1
J: TRBJ2-5
DNA: TGTGCCACCAGTGATTTCACAGGGGGCGACCAAGAGACCCAGTACTTC
CDR3: CATSDFTGGDQETQYF

D: -
size: many
V: TRBV12-3/TRBV12-4
J: TRBJ1-2
DNA: TGTGCCAGCAGTGTACACTCTGGCTACACCTTC
CDR3: CASSVHSGYTF

D: -
size: -
V: TRBV12-3/TRBV12-4
J: TRBJ1-2
DNA: TGTGCCAGCAGTTTAGTGGCAGGTGTGGATGGCTACACCTTC
CDR3: CASSLVAGVDGYTF

D: TRBD1
size: many
V: TRBV7-2
J: TRBJ2-7
DNA: TGTGCCAGCAGGGGGACAGGAGGCTACGAGCAGTACTTC
CDR3: CASRGTGGYEQYF

D: -
size: many
V: TRBV20-1
J: TRBJ1-1
DNA: TGCAGTGCTTCACGACAGACGATGAACACTGAAGCTTTCTTT
CDR3: CSASRQTMNTEAFF

D: -
size: many
V: TRBV6-9
J: TRBJ2-2
DNA: TGTGCCAGCAGTTATTTCACGTATCGGCAGGGGTACACCGGGGAGCTGTTTTTT
CDR3: CASSYFTYRQGYTGELFF

D: -
size: many
V: TRBV12-3/TRBV12-4
J: TRBJ2-2
DNA: TGTGCCAGCAGTTTCGGGGCGCGACTCGCCGCCGACACCGGGGAGCTGCTTTTT
CDR3: CASSFGARLAADTGELLF

D: -
size: many
V: TRBV9
J: TRBJ1-2
DNA: TGTGCCAGCAGCGTCCCAGGACAGCAGACAAGGGACTACACCTTC
CDR3: CASSVPGQQTRDYTF

D: -
size: many
V: TRBV12-3/TRBV12-4
J: TRBJ1-6
DNA: TGTGCCAGCAGTTCAGGGGTTTCACCCCTCCACTTT
CDR3: CASSSGVSPLHF

D: TRBD1
size: -
V: TRBV6-2/TRBV6-3
J: TRBJ2-6
DNA: TGTGCCAGCAGTTACATCCGGGACAGGGGGACCTCTGGGGCCAACGTCCTGACTTTC
CDR3: CASSYIRDRGTSGANVLTF

D: -
size: few
V: TRBV11-3
J: TRBJ1-5
DNA: TGTGCCAGCAGCTTATGGGAGGGACAGCCCCAGCATTTT
CDR3: CASSLWEGQPQHF

D: -
size: many
V: TRBV2
J: TRBJ1-1
DNA: TGTGCCAGCAGAGAGGGAATGAACACTGAAGCTTTCTTT
CDR3: CASREGMNTEAFF

D: -
size: many
V: TRBV7-8
J: TRBJ2-5
DNA: TGTGCCAGCAGCTTAGGAGGGGTGGAGACCCAGTACTTC
CDR3: CASSLGGVETQYF

D: -
size: many
V: TRBV6-2/TRBV6-3
J: TRBJ1-5
DNA: TGTGCCAGCGGCTATCAGCCCCAGCATTTT
CDR3: CASGYQPQHF

D: -
size: many
V: TRBV12-3/TRBV12-4
J: TRBJ1-1
DNA: TGTGCCAGCACGGGACACCCGAACACTGAAGCTTTCTTT
CDR3: CASTGHPNTEAFF

D: -
size: many
V: TRBV12-3/TRBV12-4
J: TRBJ1-5
DNA: TGTGCCAGCAGTCCCCGTGGTCCCTATAGCAATCAGCCCCAGCATTTT
CDR3: CASSPRGPYSNQPQHF

D: TRBD1
size: many
V: TRBV10-3
J: TRBJ1-5
DNA: TGTGCCATCAGTGAGGGACAGGGGGTCCAGCCCCAGCATTTT
CDR3: CAISEGQGVQPQHF

D: -
size: many
V: TRBV19
J: TRBJ2-7
DNA: TGTGCCAGTAGTCCAAGGGACTCCGCCCCCTACGAGCAGTACTTC
CDR3: CASSPRDSAPYEQYF

D: TRBD1
size: -
V: TRBV6-1
J: TRBJ2-5
DNA: TGTGCCAGCAGTGAAAGTGGCAGGGGGCTAGGGGAGACCCAGTACTTC
CDR3: CASSESGRGLGETQYF

D: -
size: many
V: TRBV19
J: TRBJ2-6
DNA: TGTGCCAGTAGTATCCGGGTCTCTGGGGCCAACGTCCTGACTTTC
CDR3: CASSIRVSGANVLTF

D: TRBD1
size: many
V: TRBV7-3
J: TRBJ1-1
DNA: TGTGCCAGCAGCCGTTCAGGGGGCACTGAAGCTTTCTTT
CDR3: CASSRSGGTEAFF

D: -
size: many
V: TRBV20-1
J: TRBJ1-5
DNA: TGCAGTGCTCAACAGGATAGCAATCAGCCCCAGCATTTT
CDR3: CSAQQDSNQPQHF

D: TRBD1
size: -
V: TRBV6-5
J: TRBJ2-5
DNA: TGTGCCAGCAGTTACCTGGACAGGTTGGAGACCCAGTACTTC
CDR3: CASSYLDRLETQYF

D: TRBD1
size: many
V: TRBV7-9
J: TRBJ2-7
DNA: TGTGCCAGCAGCCCACGGGACAGGGGACTTGGGCAGTACTTC
CDR3: CASSPRDRGLGQYF

D: -
size: many
V: TRBV12-3/TRBV12-4
J: TRBJ2-5
DNA: TGTGCCAGCAGTGCGACATCCTGGCAAGAGACCCAGTACTTC
CDR3: CASSATSWQETQYF

D: -
size: many
V: TRBV6-1
J: TRBJ1-2
DNA: TGTGCCAGCAGTGAAGCCAAGGGGCCAAACTATGGCTACACCTTC
CDR3: CASSEAKGPNYGYTF

D: -
size: many
V: TRBV29-1
J: TRBJ2-5
DNA: TGCAGCGTGTCATCAGGGGAAGAGACCCAGTACTTC
CDR3: CSVSSGEETQYF

D: -
size: few
V: TRBV19
J: TRBJ1-1
DNA: TGTGCCAGTAGTAGAAGGGGGGATGCTTTCTTT
CDR3: CASSRRGDAFF

D: -
size: many
V: TRBV7-2
J: TRBJ2-7
DNA: TGTGCCAGCAGCTTAGTCGCCCCTACCATAAGGGAGCAGTACTTC
CDR3: CASSLVAPTIREQYF

D: TRBD2
size: -
V: TRBV5-1
J: TRBJ2-5
DNA: TGCGCCAGCAGCTTCCGACTAGCGGGGGACCAAGAGACCCAGTACTTC
CDR3: CASSFRLAGDQETQYF

D: TRBD1
size: few
V: TRBV6-5
J: TRBJ1-6
DNA: TGTGCCAGCAGTTACTTTCGGACAGGGAATTCACCCCTCCACTTT
CDR3: CASSYFRTGNSPLHF

D: -
size: -
V: TRBV11-2
J: TRBJ2-4
DNA: TGTGCCAGCAGCTTAGATCCCGTGGTTGGCATTCAGTACTTC
CDR3: CASSLDPVVGIQYF

D: -
size: many
V: TRBV7-2
J: TRBJ2-7
DNA: TGTGCCAGCAGCTTAGCGCCGGACGAGCAGTACTTC
CDR3: CASSLAPDEQYF

D: -
size: once
V: TRBV12-3/TRBV12-4
J: TRBJ2-7
DNA: TGTGCCAGCAGTTTTGCGGGGGCCTCAGGGGGGGAGCAGTACTTC
CDR3: CASSFAGASGGEQYF

D: TRBD2
size: many
V: TRBV11-2
J: TRBJ2-2
DNA: TGTGCCAGTTCGGGACTAGCGGGGAACACCGGGGAGCTGTTTTTT
CDR3: CASSGLAGNTGELFF

D: -
size: many
V: TRBV10-1
J: TRBJ2-7
DNA: TGCGCCAGCAGTGAGAATTCAGGGGAGCAGTACTTC
CDR3: CASSENSGEQYF

D: TRBD1
size: -
V: TRBV11-2
J: TRBJ2-7
DNA: TGTGCCAGCAGCTCCGGGGACAGGGGAAGTAGGGCCTCCTACGAGCAGTACTTC
CDR3: CASSSGDRGSRASYEQYF

D: -
size: many
V: TRBV2
J: TRBJ2-7
DNA: TGTGCCAGCATACAACTGGCGACAACCTACGAGCAGTACTTC
CDR3: CASIQLATTYEQYF

D: TRBD2
size: -
V: TRBV12-3/TRBV12-4
J: TRBJ2-7
DNA: TGTGCCAGCAGTTCAATCCAAACTAGCGGGAGCTACGAGCAGTACTTC
CDR3: CASSSIQTSGSYEQYF

D: TRBD1
size: few
V: TRBV9
J: TRBJ1-3
DNA: TGTGCCAGCAGCGTAGCTATGACCAGGGGGCCCGGAAACACCATATATTTT
CDR3: CASSVAMTRGPGNTIYF

D: -
size: few
V: TRBV4-1
J: TRBJ1-2
DNA: TGCGCCAGCAGCCAGGCGGGCGCGATAGATGGCTACACCTTC
CDR3: CASSQAGAIDGYTF

D: -
size: many
V: TRBV12-3/TRBV12-4
J: TRBJ2-5
DNA: TGTGCCAGCTCCGGGCCCGCGGGGACCCAGTACTTC
CDR3: CASSGPAGTQYF